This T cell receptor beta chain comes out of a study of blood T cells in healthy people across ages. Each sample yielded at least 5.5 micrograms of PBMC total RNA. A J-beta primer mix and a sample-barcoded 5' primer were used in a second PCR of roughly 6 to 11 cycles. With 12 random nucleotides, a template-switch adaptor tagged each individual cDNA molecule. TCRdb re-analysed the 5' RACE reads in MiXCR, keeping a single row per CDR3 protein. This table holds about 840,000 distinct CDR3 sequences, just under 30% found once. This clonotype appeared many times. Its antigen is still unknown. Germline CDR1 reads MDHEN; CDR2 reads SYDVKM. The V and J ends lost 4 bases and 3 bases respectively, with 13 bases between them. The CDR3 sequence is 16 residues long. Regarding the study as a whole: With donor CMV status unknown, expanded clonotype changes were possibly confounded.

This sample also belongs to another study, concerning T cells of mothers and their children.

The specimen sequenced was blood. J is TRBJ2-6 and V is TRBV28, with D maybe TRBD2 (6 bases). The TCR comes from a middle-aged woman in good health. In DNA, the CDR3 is TGTGCCAGCAGTTCCCATGGGGGAGGTGGGGCCAACGTCCTGACTTTC. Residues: CASSSHGGGGANVLTF.